One and the same sample provided the 12 T cell receptor beta chains below, sequenced in a study of T-cell memory formation after mild COVID-19. TCRdb ran MiXCR on the 5' RACE reads and lists one entry per CDR3 protein. The data contain under 200,000 distinct CDR3 sequences, under 14% of them singletons. Material: PBMCs or a T cell subset sorted from them (not recorded which). Receptors originate from a man aged 18 to 29 who had mild COVID-19 (a few samples of this study predate the infection). Cell type and time point are not known.

This clonotype was detected only a few times. V gene TRBV5-1 combines with J gene TRBJ2-4; 10 nucleotides agree with TRBD1. The CDR3 length is 14 residues. Germline CDR1 is SGHRS and CDR2 is YFSETQ. V shed 0 bases and J 9 bases; nucleotides not matched to a gene: 3. The chain's CDR3 is CASSLDGDRGIQYF. The CDR3 nucleotides read TGCGCCAGCAGCTTGGACGGGGACAGGGGCATTCAGTACTTC.

The chain joins TRBV4-2 to TRBJ1-4; D gene ambiguous. This CDR3 contains 12 residues. Trimming stripped 0 bases from V and 12 bases from J, with 8 bases between. Per the germline V gene, CDR1 is LGHNA and CDR2 is YNFKEQ. CDR3 sequence: CASSQDGRELFF. The CDR3 DNA reads TGTGCCAGCAGCCAAGATGGGCGGGAACTGTTTTTT.

In its sample, this clonotype was seen a few times. This chain uses TRBV7-2 with TRBJ2-4; weak D call: TRBD1 (8 bases). In germline, CDR1 is SGHTA, CDR2 FQGNSA. This CDR3 is built from 16 residues. V was cut by 3 bases and J by 7 bases, with 19 bases left in between. CDR3 sequence reads: CASSLGPGQGGNIQYF. DNA for the CDR3: TGTGCCAGCAGCTTGGGACCCGGACAGGGAGGGAACATTCAGTACTTC.

The table lists this clonotype with a few counts. The chain employs TRBV20-1 and TRBJ1-5, with 8 bases fitting TRBD1. With V trimmed by 5 bases and J by 3 bases, 12 bases remained unmatched. This CDR3 contains 16 residues. Germline V gives CDR1 DFQATT, CDR2 SNEGSKA (reference sequence). CDR3 sequence: CSARSFGTGPNQPQHF. The CDR3 DNA reads TGCAGTGCTCGGAGCTTCGGGACAGGACCCAATCAGCCCCAGCATTTT.

This rearrangement joins TRBV12-3 or TRBV12-4 to TRBJ2-5; TRBD1 might be the D (5 bases). The CDR3 consists of 14 residues. V lost 2 bases and J 3 bases, leaving 10 bases between the germline ends. CDR3 nucleotides: TGTGCCAGCAGTTTACTTCCACAGGAAGAGACCCAGTACTTC. Residues: CASSLLPQEETQYF.

A few counts support this clonotype. The chain has TRBV5-1 and TRBJ2-3; D remains unclear. The CDR3 is made up of 14 amino acids. Per germline, CDR1 SGHRS and CDR2 YFSETQ. With 0 bases removed from V and 5 bases from J, the gap between germline ends came to 10 bases. DNA of the CDR3: TGCGCCAGCAGCTTGGCCGAGGTCCAAGATACGCAGTATTTT. It yields the protein CASSLAEVQDTQYF. The variable domain in full, with the rest retrieved from reference TRBV5-1 and TRBJ2-3, is KAGVTQTPRYLIKTRGQQVTLSCSPISGHRSVSWYQQTPGQGLQFLFEYFSETQRNKGNFPGRFSGRQFSNSRSEMNVSTLELGDSALYLCASSLAEVQDTQYFGPGTRLTVL.

This clonotype appeared a few times. The chain is built from TRBV5-5 and TRBJ1-5, with D possibly TRBD1 on 5 matching bases. This CDR3 comprises 15 residues. Trimming pared 1 base from V and 0 bases from J, leaving 8 bases between. The germline CDR1 and CDR2 sequences are SGHKS and YYEKEE (reference sequence). The CDR3 coding sequence is TGTGCCAGCAGCTTGCAGCAGGGTAGCAATCAGCCCCAGCATTTT. This encodes CASSLQQGSNQPQHF.

This clonotype was observed many times. J is TRBJ2-3 and V is TRBV27; D is ambiguous. The CDR3 has 12 residues. CDR1 is MNHEY, CDR2 SMNVEV, per germline (reference sequence). V was trimmed by 2 bases and J by 4 bases, leaving 4 bases between them. CDR3 in amino acids: CASSLGSDTQYF. CDR3 DNA: TGTGCCAGCAGTTTAGGGTCAGATACGCAGTATTTT.

This clonotype was recorded a few times. The genes are TRBV5-1 and TRBJ2-3, with 7 bases aligning to TRBD1. The germline V gene has CDR1 SGHRS and CDR2 YFSETQ. V lost 3 bases and J lost 2; bases outside the gene matches: 9. The CDR3 extends over 16 amino acids. DNA for the CDR3: TGCGCCAGCAGCTCTGGACAGGCCCAGTTCACAGATACGCAGTATTTT. Amino acid sequence: CASSSGQAQFTDTQYF.

Written as DNA, the CDR3 is TGTGCCAGCTCAACTGTAGGGCGGAACACTGAAGCTTTCTTT. Protein: CASSTVGRNTEAFF. This sequence joins TRBV18 and TRBJ1-1, with unresolved D. Per the germline V gene, CDR1 is KGHSH and CDR2 is LQKENI. CDR3 length equals 14 residues. V was shortened by 5 bases and J by 1 base, with 11 bases between the two germline ends.

Only a few counts were recorded for this clonotype. Germline and junction disagree at one end, which may indicate a read error. The rearrangement uses TRBV7-7 and TRBJ2-6, with TRBD2 matching over 10 bases. This CDR3 has 17 residues. Germline V gene sequence: CDR1 SSHAT, CDR2 FNYEAQ (reference sequence). CDR3 loop: CASSLGAGGPGANVLTF. CDR3 sequence (DNA): TGTGCTAGCAGCTTAGGAGCGGGGGGGCCTGGGGCCAACGTCCTGACTTTC.

V usage is TRBV9 and J usage is TRBJ2-2; D remains ambiguous. CDR3 length: 13 amino acids. Between the trimmed V and J ends, which lost 1 base and 1 base, there was a span of 2 bases. Germline V gives CDR1 SGDLS, CDR2 YYNGEE. In nucleotides, the CDR3 is TGTGCCAGCAGCGTACGGAACACCGGGGAGCTGTTTTTT. Translation: CASSVRNTGELFF.